This TCR beta chain was sequenced for a study of technical replicates of blood from several donors. The V gene's germline CDR1 is MNHEY and CDR2 SVGAGI. V dropped 5 bases and J dropped 4 bases, with 14 bases sitting between them. The CDR3 has 14 residues. Here immunoSEQ multiplex PCR was the method, and the copy in TCRdb shows in-frame clones only, minus some. The table shows about 80,000 clones, with approximately 86% occurring only once. The sample comprised PBMCs. The V gene is TRBV6-5, the J gene TRBJ2-5; D is ambiguous. This receptor was obtained from a human donor in good health. Some clones in this sample may be carry-over from other donors' samples. The CDR3 bases are TGTGCCAGCAGTAGCTATGAGGAGCGAGAGACCCAGTACTTC. This gives the protein CASSSYEERETQYF.